This TCR beta chain derives from a study of blood T cells in healthy people across ages. The study, taken as a whole, reports: CMV status of donors was unknown, possibly confounding expanded clonotype changes.

Notes on this clonotype: Antigen: not known.

Alongside a J-beta primer mix, a sample-barcoded 5' primer served in a second PCR lasting about 6 to 12 cycles. Each sample provided no less than 2.5 million CDR3-containing paired-end reads. TCRdb processed the 5' RACE reads anew with MiXCR; each CDR3 protein has one entry. The sample has about 670,000 distinct CDR3 sequences, approximately 40% seen once; the top ten hold approximately 29%. Germline loops: CDR1 DFQATT, CDR2 SNEGSKA (reference sequence). The V gene lost 3 bases and the J gene lost 1 base, with 4 bases spanning the gap. The CDR3 covers 12 residues. Healthy individuals of Caucasian origin from Russia, aged about 6 to 100, served as donors.

The source is a man aged 80 or over in good health. Sequencing was performed on blood. This chain connects TRBV20-1 to TRBJ1-3; no reliable D call. The CDR3 reads CSASESGNTIYF. The CDR3 DNA sequence: TGCAGTGCTAGTGAGTCTGGAAACACCATATATTTT.